Ten or more counts support the clone carrying this TCR beta chain. This entry is derived from a study of neurological immune-mediated disorders. The CDR3 sequence is 13 residues long. Germline assignment: CDR1 SQVTM and CDR2 ANQGSEA. V lost 4 bases, J lost 1 base, and 7 bases lay in between. TCRdb passed the 5' RACE reads through MiXCR, listing each CDR3 protein once. The sample has about 49,000 distinct CDR3 sequences, approximately 11% seen once. Time point defined: longitudinal time-point 1 (baseline). The source of this sequence is a woman in her thirties or forties in good health. The sample consisted of PBMCs. The V and J genes are TRBV29-1 and TRBJ2-2; D call uncertain. The CDR3 is CSVVSGNTGELFF. Written as DNA, the CDR3 is TGCAGCGTTGTATCGGGGAACACCGGGGAGCTGTTTTTT.